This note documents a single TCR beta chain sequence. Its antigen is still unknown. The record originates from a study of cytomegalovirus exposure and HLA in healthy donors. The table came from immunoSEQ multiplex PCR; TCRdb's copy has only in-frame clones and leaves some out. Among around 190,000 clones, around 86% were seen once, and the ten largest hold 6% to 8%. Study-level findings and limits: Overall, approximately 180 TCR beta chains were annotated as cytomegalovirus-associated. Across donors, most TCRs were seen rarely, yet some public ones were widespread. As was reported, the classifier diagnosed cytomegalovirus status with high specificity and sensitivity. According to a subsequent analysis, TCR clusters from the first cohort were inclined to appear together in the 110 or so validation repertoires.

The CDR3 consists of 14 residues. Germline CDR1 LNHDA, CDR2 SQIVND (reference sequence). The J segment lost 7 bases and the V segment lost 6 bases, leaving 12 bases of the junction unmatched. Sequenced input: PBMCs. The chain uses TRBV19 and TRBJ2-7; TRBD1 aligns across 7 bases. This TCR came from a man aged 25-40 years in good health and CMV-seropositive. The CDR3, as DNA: TGTGCCAGTAGCAGGGACAGTCCTTCTCGGGAGCAGTACTTC. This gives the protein CASSRDSPSREQYF.